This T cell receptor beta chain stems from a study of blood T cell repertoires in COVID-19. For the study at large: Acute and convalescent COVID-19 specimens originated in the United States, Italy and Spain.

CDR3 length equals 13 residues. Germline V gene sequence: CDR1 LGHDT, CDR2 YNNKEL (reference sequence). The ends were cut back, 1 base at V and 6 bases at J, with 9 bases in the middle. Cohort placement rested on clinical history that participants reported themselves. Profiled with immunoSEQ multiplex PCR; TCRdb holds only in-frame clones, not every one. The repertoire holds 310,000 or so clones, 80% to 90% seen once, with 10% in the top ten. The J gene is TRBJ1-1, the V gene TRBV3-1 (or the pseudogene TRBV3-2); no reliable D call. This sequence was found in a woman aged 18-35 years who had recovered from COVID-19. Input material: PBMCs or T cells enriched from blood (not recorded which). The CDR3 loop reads CASSQVGVSEAFF. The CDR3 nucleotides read TGTGCCAGCAGCCAAGTGGGAGTTTCTGAAGCTTTCTTT.